Below are 23 T cell receptor beta chains sequenced from a single sample in a study of regulatory T cells in long-lasting Graves disease. Arm-PCR of CDR3 regions with iRepertoire HTBI primers generated TCR beta libraries. TCRdb reprocessed the multiplex PCR reads with MiXCR, giving one entry per CDR3 protein. The repertoire holds fewer than 600,000 distinct CDR3 sequences, with around a fifth as singletons. The time point denotes: persistent/refractory GD, antithyroid drugs over 5 years with positive TRAb. PBMC-extracted RNA yielded the TCR library. The material was peripheral blood mononuclear cells (PBMCs), obtained when the disease was refractory, from a patient treated with antithyroid drugs. The origin of the receptors is a female donor with Graves disease.

This clonotype has at least ten counts. The chain uses TRBV2 and TRBJ1-5; unclear D gene. From germline, CDR1 is SNHLY and CDR2 FYNNEI. Trimming pared 6 bases from V and 9 bases from J, leaving 9 bases between. This CDR3 contains 11 residues. The CDR3 here is CASSQSGPQHF. The CDR3 coding sequence is TGTGCCAGCAGCCAATCCGGGCCCCAGCATTTT.

This clonotype was seen a handful of times. The gene calls are TRBV7-2 and TRBJ2-7, with 8 nucleotides matching TRBD1. V lost 5 bases, J lost 2 bases, and 14 bases stayed unmatched. This CDR3 has 17 residues. Looked up from germline, CDR1 is SGHTA and CDR2 is FQGNSA. The CDR3: CASSPGQVRRLAYEQYF. CDR3 DNA: TGTGCCAGCAGCCCGGGACAGGTCCGAAGGCTGGCCTACGAGCAGTACTTC.

Turning to this clonotype: A much larger clone differs by one base, so this may be a read error. The chain is built from TRBV30 and TRBJ1-4; TRBD1 is a possible D gene (5 bases). With 2 bases removed from V and 10 bases from J, the gap between germline ends came to 14 bases. CDR3 length: 13 amino acids. Looked up from germline, CDR1 is GTSNPN and CDR2 is SVGIG (reference sequence). The CDR3 DNA is TGTGCCTGGAGTAGGGACGGGGACGGAAAACTGTTTTTT. Translation: CAWSRDGDGKLFF. Full variable domain (outside the CDR3, taken from reference TRBV30 and TRBJ1-4): SQTIHQWPATLVQPVGSPLSLECTVEGTSNPNLYWYRQAAGRGLQLLFYSVGIGQISSEVPQNLSASRPQDRQFILSSKKLLLSDSGFYLCAWSRDGDGKLFFGSGTQLSVL.

This clonotype was seen repeatedly, ten times or more. V gene TRBV6-1 combines with J gene TRBJ1-2; no clear D. Trimming cost V 6 bases and J 8 bases, with 13 bases left between them. The CDR3 is 12 amino acids. Germline CDR1 is MNHNS and CDR2 is SASEGT. For the CDR3, the DNA is TGTGCCAGCAGCCCCTCGGCTGGGGGCTACACCTTC. Protein sequence: CASSPSAGGYTF.

This clonotype has at least ten counts. J is TRBJ2-2 and V is TRBV12-3 or TRBV12-4; no clear D gene. V was pared by 6 bases and J by 10 bases, with 9 bases between. The CDR3 extends over 11 amino acids. The CDR3 loop reads CASSWRQELFF. The CDR3 region has the DNA TGTGCCAGCAGCTGGCGGCAGGAGCTGTTTTTT.

In this sample, this clonotype turned up many times. CDR3 coding DNA: TGTGCCACCAGCAGAGATTCGGACTATGGCTACACCTTC. Translating gives CATSRDSDYGYTF. The J gene is TRBJ1-2, the V gene TRBV15, with D hard to call. The CDR3 spans 13 residues. Germline-derived CDR1 and CDR2 are LNHNV and YYDKDF (reference sequence). Trimming cost V 0 bases and J 3 bases, with 5 bases left between them.

The chain couples TRBV6-1 to TRBJ1-4, with D perhaps TRBD1 (5 bases). Trimming removed 5 bases at V and 6 bases at J, with 13 bases between. Germline values: CDR1 MNHNS, CDR2 SASEGT. The CDR3 has 14 residues. This CDR3 is CASSHRQGDEKLFF. The CDR3 DNA sequence: TGTGCCAGCAGTCACCGCCAGGGTGATGAAAAACTGTTTTTT.

This rearrangement joins TRBV29-1 to TRBJ2-5; D tentatively reads TRBD1 or TRBD2 (5 bases each). There are 22 residues in the CDR3. Trimming pared 1 base from V and 5 bases from J, leaving 38 bases between. Germline V gene lookup returns CDR1 SQVTM and CDR2 ANQGSEA. The CDR3 is CSVEGSGPDGGLGAWMEETQYF. DNA for the CDR3: TGCAGCGTTGAAGGATCTGGCCCCGATGGGGGTCTCGGCGCGTGGATGGAGGAGACCCAGTACTTC.

There are many counts of this clonotype. The chain recombines TRBV12-3 or TRBV12-4 with TRBJ2-5; 8 positions agree with TRBD2. Unmatched junction bases numbered 5, after V lost 1 base and J lost 10 bases. CDR3 length: 13 amino acids. The CDR3 DNA sequence: TGTGCCAGCAGTTTAGTTCCGGGAGGGGGCCAGTACTTC. Its protein product is CASSLVPGGGQYF.

This clonotype has just one count. This may be a read error, as it is one base from a much larger clone. CDR3 sequence reads: CSVEDLQGVNTEAFF. CDR3 nucleotides: TGCAGCGTTGAAGATCTTCAGGGGGTGAACACTGAAGCTTTCTTT. The chain joins TRBV29-1 to TRBJ1-1; 7 nucleotides agree with TRBD1. The CDR3 is 15 residues long. The trim removed 0 bases at V and 0 bases at J, leaving 4 bases unmatched. Germline CDR1 reads SQVTM; CDR2 reads ANQGSEA.

This clonotype was observed a handful of times. The CDR3 here is CASSRQGVDPQHF. In DNA form, the CDR3 reads TGTGCCAGCAGCCGGCAGGGGGTTGACCCCCAGCATTTT. The chain uses TRBV7-2 and TRBJ1-5, with 7 bases that match TRBD1. The V gene end was trimmed by 5 bases and the J gene end by 10 bases; junction bases not matched to a gene: 8. Germline CDR1 and CDR2: SGHTA and FQGNSA. The CDR3 consists of 13 residues.

This clonotype was counted ten times or more. This chain links TRBV12-3 or TRBV12-4 with TRBJ2-5, with D perhaps TRBD1 (7 bases). The CDR3 spans 15 residues. V shed 4 bases and J shed 3 bases, with 15 bases lying between them. This CDR3 is CASSSQGTWEETQYF. The DNA for the CDR3 is TGTGCCAGCAGTTCACAGGGGACTTGGGAAGAGACCCAGTACTTC.

This clonotype showed up many times. The V call is TRBV6-1, the J call TRBJ1-4; 10 bases are a match to TRBD1. Germline CDR1 and CDR2: MNHNS and SASEGT. The CDR3 has 14 residues. V gave up 6 bases and J gave up 7 bases; unmatched junction bases: 5. The CDR3 here is CASRPGTGAEKLFF. For the CDR3, the DNA is TGTGCCAGCAGACCCGGGACAGGGGCTGAAAAACTGTTTTTT.

This clonotype was counted at least ten times. V is TRBV28 and J is TRBJ1-3; TRBD1 agrees at 7 bases. Germline loops: CDR1 MDHEN, CDR2 SYDVKM. The CDR3 spans 17 residues. The trim removed 5 bases at V and 4 bases at J, leaving 14 bases unmatched. The CDR3 DNA reads as TGTGCCAGCAGTCCCCTAAGCAGGGGGAGTCTCGGAAACACCATATATTTT. It translates to CASSPLSRGSLGNTIYF.

This clonotype was detected many times. This chain links TRBV12-3 or TRBV12-4 with TRBJ1-6, with D perhaps TRBD1 (5 bases). V lost 5 bases to trimming and J lost 9 bases, with 17 bases between them. CDR3 length: 15 residues. The CDR3 region has the DNA TGTGCCAGCAGTCCCGGGACTGTGGGTGGTTCACCCCTCCACTTT. Its protein is CASSPGTVGGSPLHF.

This clonotype occurred a few times. One junction end does not reproduce the germline sequence, and a read error may be involved. This chain joins TRBV28 and TRBJ2-4, with D unclear. Germline V gene sequence: CDR1 MDHEN, CDR2 SYDVKM. The CDR3 extends over 12 amino acids. CDR3 DNA sequence: TGCGCCAGCAGTCCCGGCGGAAACATTCAGTACTTC. It yields the protein CASSPGGNIQYF.

The sample holds many counts of this clonotype. CDR3 sequence reads: CASRSPDKPGSGYTF. DNA for the CDR3: TGTGCCAGCCGTAGCCCTGACAAGCCGGGCTCTGGCTACACCTTC. The V and J genes are TRBV2 and TRBJ1-2; D call uncertain. Germline CDR1 SNHLY, CDR2 FYNNEI. The V gene lost 8 bases and the J gene lost 7 bases, with 23 bases spanning the gap. The CDR3 runs to 15 residues.

The sample holds one count of this clonotype. The CDR3 ends on some other residue instead of the conserved phenylalanine or tryptophan, so this is likely a read error. J is TRBJ1-5 and V is TRBV29-1; no firm D call. This CDR3 region has 12 residues. Germline V lookup: CDR1 SQVTM, CDR2 ANQGSEA. V was shortened by 4 bases and J by 9 bases, with 13 bases between the two germline ends. As DNA, the CDR3 is TGCAGCGTTGGGGAACCCTTAAGGCCCCAGCATCTT. Protein: CSVGEPLRPQHL.

The chain joins TRBV10-2 to TRBJ1-1; D ambiguous. V was pared by 6 bases and J by 3 bases, with 8 bases between. There are 12 residues in the CDR3. Germline V CDR1 and CDR2: WSHSY, SAAADI. Here the CDR3 DNA reads TGCGCCAGCAGGGTCCTGGACACTGAAGCTTTCTTT. It is translated as CASRVLDTEAFF.

This chain joins TRBV2 and TRBJ2-7, with TRBD2 matching 7 bases. Losses at the gene ends were 1 base for V and 3 bases for J; bases not matched to a gene: 3. CDR3 size: 14 residues. The germline CDR1 and CDR2 sequences are SNHLY and FYNNEI. This chain's CDR3 is CASSEGTRLYEQYF. As DNA, the CDR3 is TGTGCCAGCAGTGAAGGGACTAGACTCTACGAGCAGTACTTC.

The genes are TRBV20-1 and TRBJ2-7, with 12 nucleotides matching TRBD2. With V trimmed by 5 bases and J by 3 bases, 8 bases remained unmatched. CDR1 is DFQATT, CDR2 SNEGSKA, per germline (reference sequence). The CDR3 is 15 residues long. The CDR3 loop reads CSAESRTSGDYEQYF. The CDR3 DNA reads TGCAGTGCTGAATCGAGGACTAGCGGGGACTACGAGCAGTACTTC.

This clonotype has ten or more counts. This chain links TRBV11-3 with TRBJ1-4, with D uncertain. The CDR3 runs 15 residues. CDR1 SGHNT and CDR2 YENEEA come from the germline V gene. Trimming stripped 1 base from V and 4 bases from J, with 10 bases between. The CDR3, as DNA: TGTGCCAGCAGCTTAGGCGGAGACGTTAATGAAAAACTGTTTTTT. It encodes CASSLGGDVNEKLFF.

V and J are TRBV11-3 and TRBJ2-1, with D unresolved. Germline V gene lookup returns CDR1 SGHNT and CDR2 YENEEA. The CDR3 has 16 amino acids. V lost 0 bases and J lost 5, with 14 bases in between. This CDR3 is CASSLDQDGFNNEQFF. The CDR3 region has the DNA TGTGCCAGCAGCTTAGATCAGGACGGGTTTAACAATGAGCAGTTCTTC.